The subject of this entry is one TCR beta chain. Its target is unknown. This sample was included in a study of blood T cells in healthy people across ages. Together with a sample-barcoded 5' primer, a J-beta primer mix was included in a second PCR lasting about 7 to 12 cycles. Each cDNA molecule was tagged by a template-switch adaptor with 12 random nucleotides. TCRdb ran MiXCR on the 5' RACE reads and lists one entry per CDR3 protein. This table holds 800,000 to 950,000 distinct CDR3 sequences, about 48% found once. The study, taken as a whole, reports: With age, beta diversity per million T cells declined roughly linearly, significantly by 40. Long-lived and aged donors differed, with more naive CD4+ cells and higher diversity in the long-lived.

Between the trimmed V and J ends, which lost 6 bases and 4 bases, there was a span of 24 bases. The CDR3 is 17 residues long. V usage is TRBV12-3 or TRBV12-4 and J usage is TRBJ2-5, with D perhaps TRBD1 or TRBD2 (6 bases each). This TCR was sampled from a man aged 30 to 39 in good health. Input material: blood. The CDR3 coding sequence is TGTGCCAGCAGCGAACGAAAGGGGGGTCGAATGGGAGAGACCCAGTACTTC. Translating it yields CASSERKGGRMGETQYF.